The text below deals with one T cell receptor beta chain. Both 60 Vbeta primers and 13 Jbeta primers went into the PCR. TCRdb keeps only in-frame clones here, not all; method: immunoSEQ multiplex PCR. The table has fewer than 200,000 clones, roughly 84% seen once. The data belong to a study of cytomegalovirus exposure and HLA in healthy donors. The V segment lost 4 bases and the J segment 3 bases; nucleotides outside the gene matches: 11. Germline CDR1 reads SNHLY; CDR2 reads FYNNEI. CDR3 length equals 17 residues. The TCR was taken from a girl under three years old in good health and CMV-seronegative. The source material was PBMCs. The V and J genes are TRBV2 and TRBJ2-7, with 11 nucleotides matching TRBD2. The CDR3 sequence is CASSGLTTSGGFYEQYF. The CDR3 DNA reads TGTGCCAGCAGTGGCCTTACCACTAGCGGGGGATTCTACGAGCAGTACTTC. Filled out from reference TRBV2 and TRBJ2-7, the complete variable domain reads EPEVTQTPSHQVTQMGQEVILRCVPISNHLYFYWYRQILGQKVEFLVSFYNNEISEKSEIFDDQFSVERPDGSNFTLKIRSTKLEDSAMYFCASSGLTTSGGFYEQYFGPGTRLTVT.